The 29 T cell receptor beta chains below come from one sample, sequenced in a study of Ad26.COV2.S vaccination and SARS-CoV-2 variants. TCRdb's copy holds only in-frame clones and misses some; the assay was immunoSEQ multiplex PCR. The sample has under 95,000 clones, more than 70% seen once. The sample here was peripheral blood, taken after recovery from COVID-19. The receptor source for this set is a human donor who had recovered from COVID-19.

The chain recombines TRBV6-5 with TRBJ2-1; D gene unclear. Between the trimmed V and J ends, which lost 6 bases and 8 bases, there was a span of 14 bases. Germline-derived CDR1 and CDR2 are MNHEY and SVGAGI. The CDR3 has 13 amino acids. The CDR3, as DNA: TGTGCCAGCAGCCCCGTGGGTTGGGATGAGCAGTTCTTC. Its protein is CASSPVGWDEQFF.

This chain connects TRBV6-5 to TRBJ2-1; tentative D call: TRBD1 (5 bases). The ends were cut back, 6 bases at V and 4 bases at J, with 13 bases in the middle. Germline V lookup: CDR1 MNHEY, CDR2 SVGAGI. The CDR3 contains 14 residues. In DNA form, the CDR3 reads TGTGCCAGCAGCGCTAAGACAGCTTACAATGAGCAGTTCTTC. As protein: CASSAKTAYNEQFF.

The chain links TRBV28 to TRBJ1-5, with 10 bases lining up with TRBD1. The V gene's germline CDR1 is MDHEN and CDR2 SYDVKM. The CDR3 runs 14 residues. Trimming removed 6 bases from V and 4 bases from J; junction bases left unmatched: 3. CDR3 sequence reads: CASRGTGENQPQHF. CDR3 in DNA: TGTGCCAGCAGGGGGACAGGGGAAAATCAGCCCCAGCATTTT. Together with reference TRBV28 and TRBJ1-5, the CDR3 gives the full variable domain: DVKVTQSSRYLVKRTGEKVFLECVQDMDHENMFWYRQDPGLGLRLIYFSYDVKMKEKGDIPEGYSVSREKKERFSLILESASTNQTSMYLCASRGTGENQPQHFGDGTRLSIL.

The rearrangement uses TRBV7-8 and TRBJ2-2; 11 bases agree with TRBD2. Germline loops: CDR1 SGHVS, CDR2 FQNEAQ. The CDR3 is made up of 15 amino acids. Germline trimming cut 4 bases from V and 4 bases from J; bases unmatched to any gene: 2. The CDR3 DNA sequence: TGTGCCAGCAGCTCACTAGCGGGGGTCACCGGGGAGCTGTTTTTT. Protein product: CASSSLAGVTGELFF.

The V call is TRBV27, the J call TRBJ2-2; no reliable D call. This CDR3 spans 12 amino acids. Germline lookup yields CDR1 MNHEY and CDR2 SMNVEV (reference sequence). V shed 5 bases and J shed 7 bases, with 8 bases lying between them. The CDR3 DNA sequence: TGTGCCAGCAGTCCCGGAAGCGGGGAGCTGTTTTTT. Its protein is CASSPGSGELFF.

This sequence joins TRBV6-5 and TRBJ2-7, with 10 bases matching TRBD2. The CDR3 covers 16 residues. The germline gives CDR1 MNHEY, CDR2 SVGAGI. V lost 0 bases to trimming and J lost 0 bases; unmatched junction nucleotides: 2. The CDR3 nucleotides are TGTGCCAGCAGTTACTCACTAGCGGGGAGCTCCTACGAGCAGTACTTC. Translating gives CASSYSLAGSSYEQYF.

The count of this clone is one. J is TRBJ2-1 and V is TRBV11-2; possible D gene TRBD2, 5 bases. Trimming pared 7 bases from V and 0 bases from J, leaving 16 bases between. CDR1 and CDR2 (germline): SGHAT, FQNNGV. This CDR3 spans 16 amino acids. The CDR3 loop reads CASNIGGLSSYNEQFF. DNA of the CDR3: TGTGCCAGCAACATAGGCGGACTGAGCTCCTACAATGAGCAGTTCTTC. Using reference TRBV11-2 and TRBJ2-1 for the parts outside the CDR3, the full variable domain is EAGVAQSPRYKIIEKRQSVAFWCNPISGHATLYWYQQILGQGPKLLIQFQNNGVVDDSQLPKDRFSAERLKGVDSTLKIQPAKLEDSAVYLCASNIGGLSSYNEQFFGPGTRLTVL.

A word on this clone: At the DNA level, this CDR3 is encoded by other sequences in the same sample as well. The chain's CDR3 is CSASLGREAFF. As DNA, the CDR3 is TGCAGTGCTTCCCTAGGACGGGAAGCTTTCTTT. The J gene is TRBJ1-1, the V gene TRBV20-1; D not resolved. In germline, CDR1 is DFQATT, CDR2 SNEGSKA (reference sequence). The V gene lost 5 bases and the J gene lost 8 bases, with 12 bases spanning the gap. CDR3 size: 11 residues.

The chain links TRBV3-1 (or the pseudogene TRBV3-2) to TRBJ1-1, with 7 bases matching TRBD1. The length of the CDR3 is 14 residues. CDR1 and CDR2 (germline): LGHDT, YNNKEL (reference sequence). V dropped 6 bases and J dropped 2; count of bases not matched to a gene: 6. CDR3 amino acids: CASSPTGRNTEAFF. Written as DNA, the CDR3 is TGTGCCAGCAGTCCGACAGGGCGTAACACTGAAGCTTTCTTT.

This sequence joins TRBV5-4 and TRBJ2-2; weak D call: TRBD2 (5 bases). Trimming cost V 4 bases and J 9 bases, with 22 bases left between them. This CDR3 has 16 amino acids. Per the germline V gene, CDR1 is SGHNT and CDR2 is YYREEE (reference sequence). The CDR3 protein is CASSKGSVALHRELFF. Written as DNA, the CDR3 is TGTGCCAGCAGCAAAGGGAGCGTGGCTCTACACCGGGAGCTGTTTTTT.

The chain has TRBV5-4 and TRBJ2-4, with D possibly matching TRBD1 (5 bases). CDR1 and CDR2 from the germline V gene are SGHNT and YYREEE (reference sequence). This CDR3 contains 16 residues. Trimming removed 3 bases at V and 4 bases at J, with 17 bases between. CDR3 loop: CASSSPGQVDKNIQYF. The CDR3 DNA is TGTGCCAGCAGCTCTCCAGGGCAGGTAGATAAAAACATTCAGTACTTC. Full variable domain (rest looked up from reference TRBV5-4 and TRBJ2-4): ETGVTQSPTHLIKTRGQQVTLRCSSQSGHNTVSWYQQALGQGPQFIFQYYREEENGRGNFPPRFSGLQFPNYSSELNVNALELDDSALYLCASSSPGQVDKNIQYFGAGTRLSVL.

CDR3 region: CASSVAGTSGREDTQYF. The CDR3 region has the DNA TGTGCCAGCAGCGTAGCTGGAACTAGCGGGAGGGAAGATACGCAGTATTTT. The gene calls are TRBV9 and TRBJ2-3; the match to TRBD2 covers 13 bases. CDR3 size: 17 residues. J lost 5 bases, V lost 0 bases, and 6 bases had no gene match. Germline V gene sequence: CDR1 SGDLS, CDR2 YYNGEE.

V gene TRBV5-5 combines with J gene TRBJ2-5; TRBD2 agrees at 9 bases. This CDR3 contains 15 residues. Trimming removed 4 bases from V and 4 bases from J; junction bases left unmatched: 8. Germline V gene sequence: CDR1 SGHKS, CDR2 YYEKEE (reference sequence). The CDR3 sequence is CASSPGTSFVETQYF. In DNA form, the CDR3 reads TGTGCCAGCAGCCCGGGGACTAGCTTTGTAGAGACCCAGTACTTC.

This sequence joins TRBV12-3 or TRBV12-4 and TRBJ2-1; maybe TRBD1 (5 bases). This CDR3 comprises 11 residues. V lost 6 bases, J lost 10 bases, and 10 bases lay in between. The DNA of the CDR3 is TGTGCCAGCAGAGGACAAGGAGAGCAGTTCTTC. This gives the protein CASRGQGEQFF.

The DNA for the CDR3 is TGTGCCATCAACGGTGGCCCTCGCAACCTCCTTCATGGCTACACCTTC. As protein: CAINGGPRNLLHGYTF. This chain joins TRBV10-3 and TRBJ1-2, with D uncertain. From germline, CDR1 is ENHRY and CDR2 SYGVKD. V was shortened by 7 bases and J by 6 bases, with 24 bases between the two germline ends. The CDR3 loop spans 16 amino acids.

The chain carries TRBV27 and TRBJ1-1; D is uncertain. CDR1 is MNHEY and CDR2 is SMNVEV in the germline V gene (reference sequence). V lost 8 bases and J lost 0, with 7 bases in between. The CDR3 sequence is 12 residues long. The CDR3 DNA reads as TGTGCCAGCCGGAGGATGAACACTGAAGCTTTCTTT. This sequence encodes CASRRMNTEAFF.

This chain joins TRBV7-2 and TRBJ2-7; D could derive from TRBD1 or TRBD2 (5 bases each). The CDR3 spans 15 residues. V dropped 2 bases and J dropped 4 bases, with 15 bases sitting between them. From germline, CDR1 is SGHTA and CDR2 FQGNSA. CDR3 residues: CASSLMGVIDYEQYF. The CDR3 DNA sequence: TGTGCCAGCAGCTTAATGGGGGTCATAGATTACGAGCAGTACTTC.

The CDR3 is CASSPRSRSPRYGYTF. CDR3 nucleotides: TGTGCCAGCAGCCCCCGCTCCCGAAGCCCTAGATATGGCTACACCTTC. The chain joins TRBV28 to TRBJ1-2; unclear D gene. CDR3 length: 16 residues. With 6 bases removed from V and 5 bases from J, the gap between germline ends came to 22 bases. Germline V CDR1 and CDR2: MDHEN, SYDVKM.

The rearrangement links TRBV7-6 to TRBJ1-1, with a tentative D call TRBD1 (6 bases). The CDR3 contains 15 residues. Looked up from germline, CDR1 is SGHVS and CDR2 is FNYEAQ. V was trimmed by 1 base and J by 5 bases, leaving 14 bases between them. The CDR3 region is CASSLVGGGVTEAFF. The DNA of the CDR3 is TGTGCCAGCAGCTTAGTGGGAGGGGGGGTGACTGAAGCTTTCTTT.

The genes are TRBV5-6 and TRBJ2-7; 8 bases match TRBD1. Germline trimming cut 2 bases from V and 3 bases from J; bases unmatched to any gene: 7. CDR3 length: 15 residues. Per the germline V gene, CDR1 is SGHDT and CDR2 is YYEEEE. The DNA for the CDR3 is TGTGCCAGCAGCTTTGTGAGACAGGGGTACTACGAGCAGTACTTC. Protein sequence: CASSFVRQGYYEQYF.

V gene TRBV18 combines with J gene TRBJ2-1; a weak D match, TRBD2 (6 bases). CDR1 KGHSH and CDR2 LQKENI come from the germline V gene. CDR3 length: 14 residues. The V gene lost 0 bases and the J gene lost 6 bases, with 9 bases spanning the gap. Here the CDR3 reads CASSPPRGSNEQFF. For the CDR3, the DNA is TGTGCCAGCTCACCACCGCGGGGCTCCAATGAGCAGTTCTTC.

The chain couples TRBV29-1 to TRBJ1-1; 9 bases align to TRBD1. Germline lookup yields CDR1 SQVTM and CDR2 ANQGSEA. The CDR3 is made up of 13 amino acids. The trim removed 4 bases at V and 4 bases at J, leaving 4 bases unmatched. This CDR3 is CSVGGTGSTEAFF. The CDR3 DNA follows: TGCAGCGTTGGAGGGACAGGGAGCACTGAAGCTTTCTTT.

CDR3 sequence (DNA): TGCGCCAGCAGCGAGCGGGGGCGAACCGGGGAGCTGTTTTTT. Translating it yields CASSERGRTGELFF. The chain is built from TRBV5-1 and TRBJ2-2; 8 nucleotides agree with TRBD2. This CDR3 is 14 amino acids long. J gave up 5 bases and V 4 bases, and 4 bases lay outside the gene matches. The germline V gene has CDR1 SGHRS and CDR2 YFSETQ.

The CDR3 region is CASSPGESPLHF. The CDR3 bases are TGTGCCAGCAGTCCAGGGGAATCACCCCTCCACTTT. The rearrangement links TRBV3-1 (or the pseudogene TRBV3-2) to TRBJ1-6; a weak D match, TRBD1 (6 bases). CDR3 length: 12 amino acids. The V gene lost 6 bases and the J gene lost 10 bases, with 10 bases spanning the gap. The germline V gene encodes CDR1 LGHDT and CDR2 YNNKEL (reference sequence).

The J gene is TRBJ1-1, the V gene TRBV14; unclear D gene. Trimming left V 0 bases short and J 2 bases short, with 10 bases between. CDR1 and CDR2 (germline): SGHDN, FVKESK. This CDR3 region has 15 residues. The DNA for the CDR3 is TGTGCCAGCAGCCAAGAGATGGTGAGAAACACTGAAGCTTTCTTT. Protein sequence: CASSQEMVRNTEAFF.

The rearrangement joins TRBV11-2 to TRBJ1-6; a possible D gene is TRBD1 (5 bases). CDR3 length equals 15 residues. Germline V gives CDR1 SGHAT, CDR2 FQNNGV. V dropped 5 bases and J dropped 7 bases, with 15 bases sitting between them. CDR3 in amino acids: CASSGRGTANSPLHF. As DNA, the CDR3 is TGTGCCAGCAGCGGCCGGGGGACGGCGAATTCACCCCTCCACTTT.

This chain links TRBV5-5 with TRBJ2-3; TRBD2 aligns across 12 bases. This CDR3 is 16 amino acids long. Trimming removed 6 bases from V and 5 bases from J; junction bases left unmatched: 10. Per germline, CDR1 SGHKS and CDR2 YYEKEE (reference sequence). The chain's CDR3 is CASTLRLAGVLDTQYF. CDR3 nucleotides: TGTGCCAGCACCCTTAGACTAGCGGGAGTGTTAGATACGCAGTATTTT.

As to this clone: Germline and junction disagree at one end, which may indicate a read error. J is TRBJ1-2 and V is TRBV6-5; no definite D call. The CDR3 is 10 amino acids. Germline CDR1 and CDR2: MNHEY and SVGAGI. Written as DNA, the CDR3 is TGTGCCACCCGAAACTCTGGCTACACCTTC. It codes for CATRNSGYTF.

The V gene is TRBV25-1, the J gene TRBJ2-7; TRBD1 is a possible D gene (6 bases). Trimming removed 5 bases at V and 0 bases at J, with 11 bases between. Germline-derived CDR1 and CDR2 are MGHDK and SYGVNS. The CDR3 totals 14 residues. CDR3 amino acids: CASSNTGSSYEQYF. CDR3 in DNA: TGTGCCAGCAGTAACACAGGGTCCTCCTACGAGCAGTACTTC.